A single sample gave rise to the 29 T cell receptor beta chains below, sequenced in a study of blood T cell repertoires in COVID-19. The table came from immunoSEQ multiplex PCR; TCRdb's copy has only in-frame clones and leaves some out. The sample records 60,000 to 90,000 clones, around nine tenths being singletons. The material sequenced was peripheral blood. These receptors originate from a human donor in a cohort sampled during active COVID-19.

The rearrangement links TRBV11-2 to TRBJ2-4; 7 nucleotides match TRBD1. Germline loops: CDR1 SGHAT, CDR2 FQNNGV. Losses at the gene ends were 5 bases for V and 6 bases for J; bases not matched to a gene: 4. This CDR3 is built from 13 residues. The CDR3, as DNA: TGTGCCAGCAGCCTGACAGGGAGAAACATTCAGTACTTC. The encoded protein is CASSLTGRNIQYF. Full variable domain (outside the CDR3, taken from reference TRBV11-2 and TRBJ2-4): EAGVAQSPRYKIIEKRQSVAFWCNPISGHATLYWYQQILGQGPKLLIQFQNNGVVDDSQLPKDRFSAERLKGVDSTLKIQPAKLEDSAVYLCASSLTGRNIQYFGAGTRLSVL.

The J gene is TRBJ2-7, the V gene TRBV4-1; 9 bases match TRBD1. V lost 3 bases to trimming and J lost 5 bases; unmatched junction nucleotides: 2. Germline values: CDR1 MGHRA, CDR2 YSYEKL. The CDR3 runs to 13 residues. The CDR3 DNA is TGCGCCAGCAGCCATGGACAGGGGAACGAGCAGTACTTC. Translated: CASSHGQGNEQYF.

This chain connects TRBV18 to TRBJ1-6; 9 bases match TRBD1. After removal of 3 bases from V and 7 bases from J, the junction contained 1 base not matched to a gene. The CDR3 spans 14 residues. Germline CDR1 KGHSH, CDR2 LQKENI. In DNA, the CDR3 is TGTGCCAGCTCACCTGACAGGGGGAATTCACCCCTCCACTTT. Amino acid sequence: CASSPDRGNSPLHF.

This chain joins TRBV5-5 and TRBJ2-5; 7 nucleotides align to TRBD1. Trimming cost V 6 bases and J 5 bases; bases outside gene matches: 16. CDR3 size: 16 residues. Germline CDR1 is SGHKS and CDR2 is YYEKEE (reference sequence). This chain's CDR3 is CASTPVPQTGVETQYF. The CDR3, as DNA: TGTGCCAGCACCCCCGTCCCTCAAACAGGGGTGGAGACCCAGTACTTC.

The chain couples TRBV6-4 to TRBJ2-7, with 8 positions matching TRBD1. In germline, CDR1 is MRHNA, CDR2 SNTAGT. The CDR3 consists of 16 residues. The V segment lost 2 bases and the J segment 6 bases; nucleotides outside the gene matches: 12. CDR3 DNA sequence: TGTGCCAGCAGTGACCGGGCGACAGGGGTACTTGGCGAGCAGTACTTC. This encodes CASSDRATGVLGEQYF.

The V and J genes are TRBV13 and TRBJ2-7, with 9 bases lining up with TRBD1. V gave up 5 bases and J gave up 4 bases; unmatched junction bases: 6. Per the germline V gene, CDR1 is PRHDT and CDR2 is FYEKMQ (reference sequence). This CDR3 is 14 amino acids long. This CDR3 is CASSPRQGGYEQYF. DNA of the CDR3: TGTGCCAGCAGCCCAAGACAGGGGGGGTACGAGCAGTACTTC. Full variable domain (missing parts from reference TRBV13 and TRBJ2-7): AAGVIQSPRHLIKEKRETATLKCYPIPRHDTVYWYQQGPGQDPQFLISFYEKMQSDKGSIPDRFSAQQFSDYHSELNMSSLELGDSALYFCASSPRQGGYEQYFGPGTRLTVT.

J is TRBJ1-1 and V is TRBV9; the D is unclear. The CDR3 totals 14 residues. Trimming took off 4 bases at V and 3 bases at J, with 13 bases between the two ends. Germline CDR1 reads SGDLS; CDR2 reads YYNGEE. CDR3 loop: CASSPAHGYTEAFF. The CDR3 bases are TGTGCCAGCAGCCCCGCACACGGGTACACTGAAGCTTTCTTT.

The chain has TRBV5-1 and TRBJ1-2; TRBD1 matches 8 bases. In germline, CDR1 is SGHRS, CDR2 YFSETQ. Trimming cost V 6 bases and J 8 bases; bases outside gene matches: 12. The CDR3 runs to 14 residues. CDR3 protein: CASNPGGTHFGYTF. DNA for the CDR3: TGCGCCAGCAACCCAGGGGGCACTCACTTCGGCTACACCTTC. Combining the CDR3 with reference TRBV5-1 and TRBJ1-2 gives the whole variable domain KAGVTQTPRYLIKTRGQQVTLSCSPISGHRSVSWYQQTPGQGLQFLFEYFSETQRNKGNFPGRFSGRQFSNSRSEMNVSTLELGDSALYLCASNPGGTHFGYTFGSGTRLTVV.

The rearrangement links TRBV9 to TRBJ2-7, with TRBD1 matching over 7 bases. Trimming took 3 bases from V and 1 from J; bases not matched to a gene: 7. CDR3 length: 15 amino acids. CDR1 and CDR2 from the germline V gene are SGDLS and YYNGEE. The CDR3 loop reads CASSGSHRGSYEQYF. In DNA, the CDR3 is TGTGCCAGCAGCGGATCACACAGGGGTTCCTACGAGCAGTACTTC.

This chain joins TRBV5-1 and TRBJ1-1; D might be TRBD1 (5 bases). The germline V gene encodes CDR1 SGHRS and CDR2 YFSETQ. The CDR3 is 13 residues long. V shed 4 bases and J shed 2 bases, with 9 bases lying between them. The CDR3 loop reads CASSQGVNTEAFF. The CDR3 DNA reads TGCGCCAGCAGCCAAGGGGTCAACACTGAAGCTTTCTTT.

This chain links TRBV6-5 with TRBJ2-1; D ambiguous. The CDR3 consists of 14 residues. V was shortened by 3 bases and J by 4 bases, with 10 bases between the two germline ends. Germline loops: CDR1 MNHEY, CDR2 SVGAGI. CDR3 residues: CASSYAEAYNEQFF. DNA of the CDR3: TGTGCCAGCAGTTATGCGGAAGCTTACAATGAGCAGTTCTTC.

The rearrangement joins TRBV3-1 (or the pseudogene TRBV3-2) to TRBJ2-3, with TRBD2 matching 9 bases. V lost 1 base, J lost 1 base, and 3 bases stayed unmatched. The CDR3 extends over 16 amino acids. Germline lookup yields CDR1 LGHDT and CDR2 YNNKEL (reference sequence). CDR3 bases: TGTGCCAGCAGCCAAGGAGCGGGGGGTCGCACAGATACGCAGTATTTT. The encoded protein is CASSQGAGGRTDTQYF.

The chain recombines TRBV5-1 with TRBJ2-2, with 7 nucleotides matching TRBD1. CDR1 and CDR2 from the germline V gene are SGHRS and YFSETQ. Losses at the gene ends were 5 bases for V and 1 base for J; bases not matched to a gene: 5. This CDR3 is 15 amino acids long. The CDR3 region is CASRAGTENTGELFF. CDR3 bases: TGCGCCAGCAGGGCCGGGACAGAGAACACCGGGGAGCTGTTTTTT.

This chain links TRBV6-6 with TRBJ2-7; D may be TRBD2 (5 bases). This CDR3 contains 14 residues. The germline V gene has CDR1 MNHNY and CDR2 SVGAGI (reference sequence). Trimming removed 2 bases at V and 2 bases at J, with 10 bases between. CDR3 sequence (DNA): TGTGCCAGCAGTTACAATGGGCGGGCCTACGAGCAGTACTTC. Translating gives CASSYNGRAYEQYF.

CDR3 DNA: TGTGCCAGTAGTATCGCTAGCGGGAGGGTAGGAGATACGCAGTATTTT. It specifies CASSIASGRVGDTQYF. The chain joins TRBV19 to TRBJ2-3; 12 bases fit TRBD2. Trimming cost V 3 bases and J 5 bases; bases outside gene matches: 6. Per germline, CDR1 LNHDA and CDR2 SQIVND (reference sequence). The length of the CDR3 is 16 residues.

The count of this clone is one. CDR3 nucleotide sequence: TGTGCCAGCAGCGTGGGGACTAGCGGGAGTTACGAGCAGTACTTC. Translating it yields CASSVGTSGSYEQYF. This chain links TRBV9 with TRBJ2-7, with 14 nucleotides matching TRBD2. Germline V gene sequence: CDR1 SGDLS, CDR2 YYNGEE. This CDR3 spans 15 amino acids. Losses at the gene ends were 2 bases for V and 4 bases for J; bases not matched to a gene: 2.

CDR3 in amino acids: CASSLEAGVQNIQYF. In nucleotides, the CDR3 is TGTGCCAGCAGCTTAGAAGCGGGGGTCCAAAACATTCAGTACTTC. The V gene is TRBV7-6, the J gene TRBJ2-4; 8 bases are a match to TRBD2. Germline CDR1 reads SGHVS; CDR2 reads FNYEAQ. The CDR3 runs to 15 residues. The V and J ends lost 1 base and 5 bases, in that order; junction bases with no gene match: 4.

The gene calls are TRBV4-3 and TRBJ1-4; a weak D match, TRBD1 (6 bases). The CDR3 sequence is 13 residues long. The germline gives CDR1 LGHNA, CDR2 YSLEER. The germline V and J ends were trimmed by 0 bases and 10 bases, with 9 bases remaining between them. In DNA form, the CDR3 reads TGCGCCAGCAGCCAAGACGTACAGGGAAAACTGTTTTTT. It translates to CASSQDVQGKLFF.

The rearrangement joins TRBV19 to TRBJ1-5, with 7 nucleotides matching TRBD1. The CDR3 is 14 residues long. Germline V gene sequence: CDR1 LNHDA, CDR2 SQIVND (reference sequence). V shed 5 bases and J 6 bases; nucleotides not matched to a gene: 7. CDR3 in amino acids: CASSDRATAQPQHF. The CDR3 region has the DNA TGTGCCAGTAGTGACAGGGCAACGGCTCAGCCCCAGCATTTT.

V is TRBV21-1 and J is TRBJ2-7; the table names TRBD2, a call not compared with the DNA. TRBV21-1 is given as a pseudogene. The CDR3 extends over 17 amino acids. The CDR3 region has the DNA TGTGCCAGCAGCAAAGAGGGCGGGGCCAGCTGCTTCTACGAGCAGTACTTC. This codes for CASSKEGGASCFYEQYF.

This rearrangement joins TRBV18 to TRBJ1-5; D gene unclear. Trimming removed 1 base at V and 1 base at J, with 5 bases between. CDR1 and CDR2 (germline): KGHSH, LQKENI. The CDR3 consists of 14 residues. CDR3 in DNA: TGTGCCAGCTCACCACGGGCGAGCAATCAGCCCCAGCATTTT. Translated, it gives CASSPRASNQPQHF.

The chain uses TRBV6-2 or TRBV6-3 and TRBJ1-5; 8 bases agree with TRBD1. Germline V gene data show CDR1 as MNHEY and CDR2 as SVGEGT. The CDR3 has 16 amino acids. V trimming: 2 bases; J trimming: 6 bases; junction bases outside the gene matches: 9. CDR3 protein: CASSYVGQVLSQPQHF. CDR3 coding DNA: TGTGCCAGCAGTTACGTGGGACAGGTTTTAAGTCAGCCCCAGCATTTT.

CDR3 in amino acids: CASSQGGASDTF. CDR3 coding DNA: TGTGCCAGCAGCCAAGGGGGCGCCTCGGACACCTTC. The V gene is TRBV3-1 (or the pseudogene TRBV3-2), the J gene TRBJ1-2, with a weak D call TRBD1 (5 bases). Germline CDR1 reads LGHDT; CDR2 reads YNNKEL (reference sequence). V was clipped by 1 base and J by 12 bases, with 12 bases between them. There are 12 residues in the CDR3.

The chain employs TRBV4-1 and TRBJ2-5; tentative D call: TRBD2 (6 bases). Germline values: CDR1 MGHRA, CDR2 YSYEKL. V was clipped by 3 bases and J by 3 bases, with 14 bases between them. The CDR3 is made up of 15 amino acids. The CDR3 sequence is CASSQQNRREETQYF. The CDR3 nucleotides read TGCGCCAGCAGCCAGCAAAACAGGAGGGAAGAGACCCAGTACTTC.

This sequence joins TRBV5-1 and TRBJ1-1; TRBD1 aligns across 10 bases. Germline V gene lookup returns CDR1 SGHRS and CDR2 YFSETQ. V lost 4 bases and J lost 4; bases outside the gene matches: 4. The CDR3 runs to 14 residues. The DNA of the CDR3 is TGCGCCAGCAGCACCCGGGACAGGGGCACTGAAGCTTTCTTT. Protein product: CASSTRDRGTEAFF.

The J gene is TRBJ2-1, the V gene TRBV10-3, with D possibly TRBD2 on 5 matching bases. The CDR3 covers 14 residues. Trimming removed 2 bases from V and 0 bases from J, with 5 bases in between. Germline V CDR1 and CDR2: ENHRY, SYGVKD. CDR3 residues: CAISERGSYNEQFF. In DNA form, the CDR3 reads TGTGCCATCAGTGAGCGGGGCTCCTACAATGAGCAGTTCTTC.

V is TRBV28 and J is TRBJ1-3; 7 nucleotides match TRBD1. CDR3 length: 15 residues. V was pared by 6 bases and J by 3 bases, with 8 bases of the junction left unmatched. From germline, CDR1 is MDHEN and CDR2 SYDVKM. The CDR3 spells CASRLGGAFGNTIYF. The CDR3, as DNA: TGTGCCAGCAGGCTAGGGGGCGCGTTTGGAAACACCATATATTTT.

The chain carries TRBV19 and TRBJ2-1, with D perhaps matching TRBD2 (6 bases). The germline CDR1 and CDR2 sequences are LNHDA and SQIVND (reference sequence). The V gene lost 8 bases and the J gene lost 9 bases, with 20 bases spanning the gap. The CDR3 covers 14 residues. CDR3: CASASLLTGVEQFF. Written as DNA, the CDR3 is TGTGCCAGTGCCTCGCTTTTGACGGGAGTTGAGCAGTTCTTC.

In its sample, this clone was seen once. The rearrangement links TRBV18 to TRBJ1-1; 10 positions agree with TRBD1. V shed 3 bases and J 4 bases; nucleotides not matched to a gene: 11. CDR3 length: 17 amino acids. Germline-derived CDR1 and CDR2 are KGHSH and LQKENI. This CDR3 reads CASSPGQGWIRSTEAFF. As DNA, the CDR3 is TGTGCCAGCTCACCGGGACAGGGGTGGATACGGAGCACTGAAGCTTTCTTT.